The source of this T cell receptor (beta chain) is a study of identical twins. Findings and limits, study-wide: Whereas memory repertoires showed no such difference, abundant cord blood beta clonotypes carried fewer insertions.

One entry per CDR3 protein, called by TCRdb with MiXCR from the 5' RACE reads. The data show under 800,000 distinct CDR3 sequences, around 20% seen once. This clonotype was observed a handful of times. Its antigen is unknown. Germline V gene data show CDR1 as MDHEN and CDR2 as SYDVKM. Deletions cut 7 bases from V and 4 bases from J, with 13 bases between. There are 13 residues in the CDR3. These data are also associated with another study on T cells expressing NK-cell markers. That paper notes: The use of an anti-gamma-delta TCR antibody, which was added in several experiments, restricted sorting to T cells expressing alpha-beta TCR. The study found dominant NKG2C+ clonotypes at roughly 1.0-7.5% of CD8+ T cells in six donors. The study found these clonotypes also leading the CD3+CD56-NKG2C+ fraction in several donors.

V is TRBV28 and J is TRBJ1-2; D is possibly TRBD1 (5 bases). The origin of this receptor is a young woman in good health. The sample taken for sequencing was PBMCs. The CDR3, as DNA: TGTGCCAGCAAGCCCGGGGGAATCTATGGCTACACCTTC. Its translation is CASKPGGIYGYTF.